This T cell receptor beta chain originates from a study of blood T cell repertoires in COVID-19. Study at large: The origin of the acute and convalescent COVID-19 samples was the United States, Italy and Spain. Sample material is recorded as cDNA or gDNA derived from T cells, B-cell-depleted T cells, or PBMCs.

The CDR3 spans 16 residues. Trimming took 7 bases from V and 6 from J, leaving 21 bases between them. Germline loops: CDR1 KGHDR, CDR2 SFDVKD. Authors' processing steps: Researchers report that nucleated cell counts were estimated from reference gene primer amplification. Assay: immunoSEQ multiplex PCR; the TCRdb copy retains only in-frame clones and omits some. The V and J calls and clone size come from that table; D and trimming were worked out from the DNA. The data contain over 120,000 clones, 80% to 85% of them singletons. What was sequenced was peripheral blood. This TCR came from a human donor in a cohort sampled during active COVID-19. This chain uses TRBV24-1 with TRBJ2-1, with D possibly TRBD2 on 5 matching bases. The CDR3 DNA is TGTGCCACCAGCCATACCCGGGCTAGCAAGGGCAATGAGCAGTTCTTC. Residues: CATSHTRASKGNEQFF.